This T cell receptor (beta chain) derives from a study of cytomegalovirus exposure and HLA in healthy donors. Study-wide results and limits: In a later analysis, a missense DCLRE1C variant was linked to TCR beta V- and J-gene trimming.

A word on this clone: Its target is not known.

Each donor was nominally healthy when sampled (though unrecorded immune exposures were likely). Investigators did not record CMV serostatus for this donor. PCR employed 60 Vbeta and 13 Jbeta primers. Sequenced by immunoSEQ multiplex PCR; TCRdb stores in-frame clones only, minus some. The sample lists approximately 140,000 clones; roughly 77% were seen once. The CDR3 covers 15 residues. Germline CDR1 and CDR2: SEHNR and FQNEAQ (reference sequence). The germline V and J ends were trimmed by 4 bases and 1 base, with 13 bases remaining between them. The receptor was isolated from a human donor in good health. Sequencing used PBMCs. The rearrangement links TRBV7-9 to TRBJ2-5; D gene uncertain. The CDR3 sequence: CASSSPRQVQETQYF. The DNA for the CDR3 is TGTGCCAGCAGCTCCCCCCGGCAGGTCCAAGAGACCCAGTACTTC.